The clone carrying this T cell receptor (beta chain) came up once. Its antigen is not known. The entry originates in a study of cytomegalovirus exposure and HLA in healthy donors. Study information: HLA-typed donors contributed about 85 million unique TCRs, which were held in an early data release.

The PCR had 60 Vbeta and 13 Jbeta primers. Generated by immunoSEQ multiplex PCR, the TCRdb table keeps only in-frame clones and is missing some. Of about 97,000 clones listed, about 79% are singletons. Regarding the study as a whole: What TCR beta sequences reportedly achieved was accurate prediction of HLA-A and HLA-B alleles in most subjects.

Germline CDR1 and CDR2: LGHNA and YSLEER. This CDR3 comprises 15 residues. Trimming pared 1 base from V and 3 bases from J, leaving 13 bases between. The clonotype was recovered from a male donor in good health and CMV-seropositive. The sequencing sample was made of PBMCs. The chain uses TRBV4-3 and TRBJ2-7; a possible D gene is TRBD1 (5 bases). CDR3 region: CASSQGLGVNYEQYF. For the CDR3, the DNA is TGCGCCAGCAGCCAAGGGTTAGGGGTCAACTACGAGCAGTACTTC.